Relative to its sample, the clone carrying this T cell receptor (beta chain) is medium-sized. Antigen: not known. Stated time point: week 11, during vaccination. Vaccination used 300 ug of mutant IDH1 20-mer peptide per dose, with topical imiquimod. This sample stems from a study of a mutant IDH1 vaccine in newly diagnosed glioma. Looking at the study overall: Onset of vaccination occurred 4-6 weeks following radiotherapy alone, or with temozolomide cycles. Treated patients comprised 62.5% males and approximately 38% females, mean age roughly 44 years. Radiotherapy, temozolomide, or both had been given previously, and both were given to most. Whole-study findings and limits: There seemed to be no relation between pseudoprogression and changes in top peripheral T cell clonotypes.

TCRdb's table, derived via immunoSEQ multiplex PCR, lists solely in-frame clones and lacks some. The sample lists around 57,000 clones, around 91% occurring once. V lost 1 base, J lost 1 base, and 0 bases stayed unmatched. Germline CDR1 and CDR2: MNHNS and SASEGT. The CDR3 has 15 amino acids. V and J are TRBV6-1 and TRBJ2-3, with TRBD1 matching over 9 bases. The sequence was collected from a man aged 35 to 55 with glioma. This sample comprised PBMCs, obtained from a glioma patient whose treatment included an IDH1 peptide vaccine. CDR3 region: CASSEGTGGTDTQYF. CDR3 sequence (DNA): TGTGCCAGCAGTGAAGGGACAGGGGGCACAGATACGCAGTATTTT.